The T cell receptor (beta chain) under discussion was sequenced for a study of naive and memory T cell subsets. Study-wide points: Especially in CD8 cells, naive repertoires contained a few larger clonotypes, possibly CD45RA-re-expressing memory cells. There was no ground truth to check naive and memory subset results.

Germline V CDR1 and CDR2: SGHDN, FVKESK. V was clipped by 1 base and J by 7 bases; unmatched bases: 14. The CDR3 has 17 amino acids. The beta constant-region primer was an equimolar mix of two oligonucleotides covering TRBC1 and TRBC2. Four rounds of PCR amplified the ligated cDNA using nested alpha and beta constant-region primers plus SP2. MiXCR, run by TCRdb on the UMI-ligation and nested PCR reads, gives a single entry per CDR3 protein. Of around 160,000 distinct CDR3 sequences in the sample, approximately 24% are singletons; the top ten hold less than 0.13%. On this clonotype itself: Antigen specificity is unknown.

Sequenced: naive CD4+ T cells from blood. This chain connects TRBV14 to TRBJ2-5; 8 bases are a match to TRBD2. The receptor was derived from a human donor in good health. CDR3 loop: CASSQGAVLAGKGTQYF. DNA of the CDR3: TGTGCCAGCAGCCAAGGGGCGGTGTTAGCGGGAAAGGGGACCCAGTACTTC.